The clone carrying this T cell receptor (beta chain) was seen only a few times. The sample belongs to a study of blood T cells in healthy people across ages. Trimming took 2 bases from V and 0 from J, leaving 10 bases between them. Germline V gene lookup returns CDR1 MNHEY and CDR2 SMNVEV (reference sequence). The CDR3 consists of 15 residues. Primed by a sample-barcoded 5' primer and a J-beta primer mix, a second PCR proceeded for roughly 6 to 12 cycles. Using its own MiXCR run on the 5' RACE reads, TCRdb lists one record per CDR3 protein. In the table there are about 1.1 million distinct CDR3 sequences, around two fifths of which are singletons.

The origin of this receptor is a man younger than 35 in good health. The V gene is TRBV27, the J gene TRBJ1-1, with D perhaps matching TRBD1 (5 bases). The source material was blood. The CDR3 loop is CASSLGAALNTEAFF. CDR3 bases: TGTGCCAGCAGTTTAGGGGCCGCCCTGAACACTGAAGCTTTCTTT.